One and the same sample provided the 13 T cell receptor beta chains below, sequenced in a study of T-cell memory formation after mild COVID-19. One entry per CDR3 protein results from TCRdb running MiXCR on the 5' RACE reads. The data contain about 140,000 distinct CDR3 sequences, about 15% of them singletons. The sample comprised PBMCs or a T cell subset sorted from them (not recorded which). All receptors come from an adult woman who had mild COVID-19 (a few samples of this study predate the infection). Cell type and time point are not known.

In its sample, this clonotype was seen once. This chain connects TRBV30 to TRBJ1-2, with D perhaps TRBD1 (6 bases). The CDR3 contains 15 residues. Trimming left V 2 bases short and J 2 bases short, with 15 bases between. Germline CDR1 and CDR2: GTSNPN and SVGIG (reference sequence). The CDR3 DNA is TGTGCCTGGAGTATTACAGGGCAGATCAACTATGGCTACACCTTC. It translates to CAWSITGQINYGYTF.

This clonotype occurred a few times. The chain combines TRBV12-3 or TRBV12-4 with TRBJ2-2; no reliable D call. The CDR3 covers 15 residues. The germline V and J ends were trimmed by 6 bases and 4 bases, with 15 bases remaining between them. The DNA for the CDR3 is TGTGCCAGCAGGCCCGGCCCCGTCGGCACCGGGGAGCTGTTTTTT. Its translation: CASRPGPVGTGELFF.

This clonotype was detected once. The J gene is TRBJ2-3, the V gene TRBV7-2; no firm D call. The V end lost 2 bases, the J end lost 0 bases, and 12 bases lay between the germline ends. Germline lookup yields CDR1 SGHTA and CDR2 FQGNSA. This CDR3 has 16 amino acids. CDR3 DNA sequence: TGTGCCAGCAGCTTATTTGGGCGAACCAGCACAGATACGCAGTATTTT. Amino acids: CASSLFGRTSTDTQYF. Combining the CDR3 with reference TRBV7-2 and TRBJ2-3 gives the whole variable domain GAGVSQSPSNKVTEKGKDVELRCDPISGHTALYWYRQSLGQGLEFLIYFQGNSAPDKSGLPSDRFSAERTGGSVSTLTIQRTQQEDSAVYLCASSLFGRTSTDTQYFGPGTRLTVL.

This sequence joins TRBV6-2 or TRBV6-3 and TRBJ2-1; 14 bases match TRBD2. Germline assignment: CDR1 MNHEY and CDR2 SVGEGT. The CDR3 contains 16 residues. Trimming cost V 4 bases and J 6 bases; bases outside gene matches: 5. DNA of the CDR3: TGTGCCAGCAGTTCCGCGGGACTAGCGGGAGTCAATGAGCAGTTCTTC. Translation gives CASSSAGLAGVNEQFF.

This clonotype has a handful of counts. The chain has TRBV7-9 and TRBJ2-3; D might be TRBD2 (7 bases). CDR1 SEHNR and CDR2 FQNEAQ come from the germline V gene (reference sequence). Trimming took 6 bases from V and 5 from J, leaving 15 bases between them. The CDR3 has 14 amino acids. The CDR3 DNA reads TGTGCCAGCAGGACAGGACTAGTCATAGATACGCAGTATTTT. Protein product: CASRTGLVIDTQYF.

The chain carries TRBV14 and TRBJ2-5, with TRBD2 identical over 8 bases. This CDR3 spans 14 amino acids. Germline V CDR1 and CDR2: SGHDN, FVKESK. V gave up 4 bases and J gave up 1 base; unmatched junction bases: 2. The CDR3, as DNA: TGTGCCAGCAGCCCCAGCGGGAGCCAAGAGACCCAGTACTTC. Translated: CASSPSGSQETQYF.

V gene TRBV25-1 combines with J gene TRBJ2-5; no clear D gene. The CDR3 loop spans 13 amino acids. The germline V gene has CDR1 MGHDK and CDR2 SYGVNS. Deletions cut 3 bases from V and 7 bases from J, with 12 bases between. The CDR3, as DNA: TGTGCCAGCAGTGACAGTGTTAAGTGGACCCAGTACTTC. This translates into CASSDSVKWTQYF.

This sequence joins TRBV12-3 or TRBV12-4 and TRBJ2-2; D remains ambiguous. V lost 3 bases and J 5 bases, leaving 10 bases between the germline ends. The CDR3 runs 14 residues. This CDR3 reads CASSLPGWTGELFF. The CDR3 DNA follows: TGTGCCAGCAGTTTGCCAGGATGGACCGGGGAGCTGTTTTTT.

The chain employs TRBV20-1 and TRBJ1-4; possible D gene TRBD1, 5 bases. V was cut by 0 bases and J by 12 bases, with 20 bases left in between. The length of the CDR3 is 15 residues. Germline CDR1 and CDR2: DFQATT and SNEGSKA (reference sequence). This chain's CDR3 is CSARDEPTGRRELFF. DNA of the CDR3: TGCAGTGCTAGAGATGAGCCTACAGGTCGCAGGGAACTGTTTTTT.

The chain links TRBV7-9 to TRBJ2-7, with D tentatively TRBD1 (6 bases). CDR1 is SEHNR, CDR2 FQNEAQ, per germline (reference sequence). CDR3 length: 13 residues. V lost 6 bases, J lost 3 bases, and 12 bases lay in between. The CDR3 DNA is TGTGCCAGCAGGAAACAGGGTGGCTACGAGCAGTACTTC. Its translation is CASRKQGGYEQYF.

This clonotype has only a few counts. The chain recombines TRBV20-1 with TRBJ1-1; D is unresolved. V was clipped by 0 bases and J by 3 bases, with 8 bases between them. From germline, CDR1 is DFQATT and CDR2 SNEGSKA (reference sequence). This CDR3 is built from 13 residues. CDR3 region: CSAREDSDTEAFF. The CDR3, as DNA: TGCAGTGCTAGAGAAGATTCTGACACTGAAGCTTTCTTT.

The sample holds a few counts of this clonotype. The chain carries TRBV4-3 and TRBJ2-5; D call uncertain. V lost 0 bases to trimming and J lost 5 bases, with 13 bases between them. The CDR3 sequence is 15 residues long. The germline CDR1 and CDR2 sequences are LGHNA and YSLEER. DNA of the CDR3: TGCGCCAGCAGCCAAGACTCGGAGTACGGGGAGACCCAGTACTTC. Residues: CASSQDSEYGETQYF.

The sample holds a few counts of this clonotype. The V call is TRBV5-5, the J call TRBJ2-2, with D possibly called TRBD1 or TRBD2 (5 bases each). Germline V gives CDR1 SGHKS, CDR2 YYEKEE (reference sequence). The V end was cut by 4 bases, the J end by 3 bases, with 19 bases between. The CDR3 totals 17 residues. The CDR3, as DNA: TGTGCCAGCAGCCGACAACCGGGACGGGAATACACCGGGGAGCTGTTTTTT. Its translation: CASSRQPGREYTGELFF.